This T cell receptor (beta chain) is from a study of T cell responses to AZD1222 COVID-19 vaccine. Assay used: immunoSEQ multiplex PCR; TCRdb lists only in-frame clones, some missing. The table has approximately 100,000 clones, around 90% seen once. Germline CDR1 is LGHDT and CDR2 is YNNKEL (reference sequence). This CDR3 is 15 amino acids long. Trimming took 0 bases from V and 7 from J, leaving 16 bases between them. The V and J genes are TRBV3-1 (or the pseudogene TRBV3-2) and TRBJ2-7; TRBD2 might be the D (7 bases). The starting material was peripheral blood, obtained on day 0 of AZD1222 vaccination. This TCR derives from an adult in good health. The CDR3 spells CASSQEGGLSIEQYF. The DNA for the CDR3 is TGTGCCAGCAGCCAAGAGGGGGGGCTTTCGATAGAGCAGTACTTC.